A single sample is the source of the 19 T cell receptor beta chains below, sequenced in a study of blood T cell repertoires in COVID-19. The protocol was immunoSEQ multiplex PCR, while the TCRdb copy is restricted to in-frame clones and leaves out a portion. The data show 65,000 to 75,000 clones, approximately 80% seen once. Sequences were obtained from peripheral blood. Receptor source: a human donor in a cohort sampled during active COVID-19.

In its sample, this clone was seen a few times. The V call is TRBV7-9, the J call TRBJ1-5; D remains unclear. V lost 0 bases, J lost 2 bases, and 14 bases lay in between. The CDR3 consists of 17 residues. Germline lookup yields CDR1 SEHNR and CDR2 FQNEAQ (reference sequence). CDR3 nucleotides: TGTGCCAGCAGCTTAGCGGGTCACCGGGAGGGCAATCAGCCCCAGCATTTT. This gives the protein CASSLAGHREGNQPQHF.

A few counts support this clone. The chain recombines TRBV4-3 with TRBJ1-6, with 12 bases identical to TRBD1. The V gene's germline CDR1 is LGHNA and CDR2 YSLEER. This CDR3 spans 20 amino acids. V lost 0 bases and J lost 4; bases outside the gene matches: 10. CDR3: CASSQDDWGQGAWYNSPLHF. The CDR3 bases are TGCGCCAGCAGCCAAGATGATTGGGGACAGGGGGCCTGGTATAATTCACCCCTCCACTTT.

The gene calls are TRBV19 and TRBJ1-1; D not certain. CDR3 length equals 13 residues. Germline CDR1 reads LNHDA; CDR2 reads SQIVND (reference sequence). V lost 6 bases, J lost 0 bases, and 8 bases lay in between. The CDR3 DNA reads as TGTGCCAGTAGCCAGGACTTGAACACTGAAGCTTTCTTT. The encoded protein is CASSQDLNTEAFF.

The rearrangement joins TRBV18 to TRBJ2-3; 8 bases align to TRBD1. Germline CDR1 KGHSH, CDR2 LQKENI. J gave up 4 bases and V 3 bases, and 9 bases lay outside the gene matches. This CDR3 spans 16 amino acids. The CDR3 coding sequence is TGTGCCAGCTCACCGAAGGACAGGGTTGGAGCAGATACGCAGTATTTT. It specifies CASSPKDRVGADTQYF.

This clone was recorded only once. This chain joins TRBV30 and TRBJ2-3, with D tentatively TRBD1 (5 bases). The V gene lost 3 bases and the J gene lost 4 bases, with 11 bases spanning the gap. Germline V lookup: CDR1 GTSNPN, CDR2 SVGIG (reference sequence). The CDR3 runs to 13 residues. This CDR3 reads CAWRGRRSDTQYF. The CDR3 DNA follows: TGTGCCTGGAGGGGGCGCAGGTCAGATACGCAGTATTTT. The full variable domain, rest sourced from reference TRBV30 and TRBJ2-3, is SQTIHQWPATLVQPVGSPLSLECTVEGTSNPNLYWYRQAAGRGLQLLFYSVGIGQISSEVPQNLSASRPQDRQFILSSKKLLLSDSGFYLCAWRGRRSDTQYFGPGTRLTVL.

The chain has TRBV28 and TRBJ2-2; 8 nucleotides agree with TRBD1. Looked up from germline, CDR1 is MDHEN and CDR2 is SYDVKM. With 6 bases clipped from V and 1 base from J, the junction kept 7 bases outside the gene matches. CDR3 size: 16 residues. CDR3 coding DNA: TGTGCCAGCAGAGAGACCGGGACAGGGAACACCGGGGAGCTGTTTTTT. It translates to CASRETGTGNTGELFF.

This clone has just one count. V usage is TRBV6-5 and J usage is TRBJ1-5, with D possibly being TRBD1 (5 bases). The CDR3 runs to 14 residues. V lost 5 bases and J 7 bases, leaving 15 bases between the germline ends. Germline V gene data show CDR1 as MNHEY and CDR2 as SVGAGI. In DNA form, the CDR3 reads TGTGCCAGCAGTCGAAGGTGGGGGGACCAGCCCCAGCATTTT. Encoded protein: CASSRRWGDQPQHF.

The chain carries TRBV7-2 and TRBJ1-5, with 11 bases that match TRBD1. Trimming took 5 bases from V and 7 from J; bases not matched to a gene: 4. The CDR3 contains 14 residues. CDR1 is SGHTA and CDR2 is FQGNSA in the germline V gene. The CDR3 DNA reads as TGTGCCAGCAGCGGACAGGGGGCTGGGCAGCCCCAGCATTTT. Amino acid sequence: CASSGQGAGQPQHF. Drawing the rest from reference TRBV7-2 and TRBJ1-5, the complete variable domain is GAGVSQSPSNKVTEKGKDVELRCDPISGHTALYWYRQSLGQGLEFLIYFQGNSAPDKSGLPSDRFSAERTGGSVSTLTIQRTQQEDSAVYLCASSGQGAGQPQHFGDGTRLSIL.

The rearrangement joins TRBV20-1 to TRBJ2-5, with 16 nucleotides matching TRBD2. The CDR3 is 15 amino acids. The germline CDR1 and CDR2 sequences are DFQATT and SNEGSKA (reference sequence). The trim removed 3 bases at V and 7 bases at J, leaving 5 bases unmatched. The CDR3: CSASFGTSGGGTQYF. In DNA form, the CDR3 reads TGCAGTGCTAGTTTCGGGACTAGCGGGGGGGGGACCCAGTACTTC.

V gene TRBV30 combines with J gene TRBJ2-1; no clear D gene. The CDR3 is made up of 16 amino acids. Looked up from germline, CDR1 is GTSNPN and CDR2 is SVGIG (reference sequence). V was clipped by 2 bases and J by 8 bases, with 22 bases between them. CDR3 residues: CAWSNPPPGPSHEQFF. As DNA, the CDR3 is TGTGCCTGGAGTAATCCCCCGCCTGGGCCGTCCCATGAGCAGTTCTTC.

Here the CDR3 DNA reads TGTGCCAGCAGCTTAGGACAGGGGAGGGACACTGAAGCTTTCTTT. Its translation: CASSLGQGRDTEAFF. The chain joins TRBV11-3 to TRBJ1-1; 8 nucleotides align to TRBD1. CDR1 is SGHNT, CDR2 YENEEA, per germline. V lost 1 base to trimming and J lost 3 bases; unmatched junction nucleotides: 4. The CDR3 extends over 15 amino acids.

The CDR3 loop reads CASTPELGAGSYGYTF. CDR3 DNA sequence: TGTGCCAGCACCCCTGAGTTGGGGGCAGGGTCCTATGGCTACACCTTC. The genes are TRBV27 and TRBJ1-2, with D possibly matching TRBD1 (6 bases). Germline V gives CDR1 MNHEY, CDR2 SMNVEV (reference sequence). CDR3 length: 16 residues. Trimming shortened V by 7 bases and J by 4 bases, and 22 bases separated the two germline ends.

The chain carries TRBV20-1 and TRBJ2-1; D perhaps matches TRBD2 (6 bases). The germline V gene has CDR1 DFQATT and CDR2 SNEGSKA (reference sequence). Deletions cut 3 bases from V and 6 bases from J, with 15 bases between. This CDR3 spans 14 amino acids. The CDR3 region has the DNA TGCAGTGCTAGTAGCGGTTCTTTAACCAATGAGCAGTTCTTC. Encoded protein: CSASSGSLTNEQFF.

V and J are TRBV5-8 and TRBJ2-5; 7 bases agree with TRBD2. V shed 0 bases and J 1 base; nucleotides not matched to a gene: 9. CDR3 length: 17 amino acids. CDR1 and CDR2 from the germline V gene are SGHTS and YDEGEE. This CDR3 is CASSLGVSGALQETQYF. The CDR3 bases are TGTGCCAGCAGCTTGGGTGTGAGCGGGGCACTCCAAGAGACCCAGTACTTC.

This sequence joins TRBV11-2 and TRBJ1-6; a weak D match, TRBD1 (5 bases). The V and J ends lost 5 bases and 4 bases respectively, with 6 bases between them. Per the germline V gene, CDR1 is SGHAT and CDR2 is FQNNGV. There are 13 residues in the CDR3. The chain's CDR3 is CASSPGYNSPLHF. CDR3 coding DNA: TGTGCCAGCAGCCCAGGGTATAATTCACCCCTCCACTTT.

The chain uses TRBV11-2 and TRBJ2-5; TRBD1 aligns across 7 bases. Germline V gene lookup returns CDR1 SGHAT and CDR2 FQNNGV. V was clipped by 4 bases and J by 7 bases; unmatched bases: 9. CDR3 length: 14 residues. Here the CDR3 reads CASSSQQGQGTQYF. The DNA for the CDR3 is TGTGCCAGCAGCTCTCAACAGGGGCAGGGGACCCAGTACTTC.

This rearrangement joins TRBV28 to TRBJ1-6, with 9 positions matching TRBD1. V gave up 5 bases and J gave up 0 bases; unmatched junction bases: 5. Germline loops: CDR1 MDHEN, CDR2 SYDVKM. The CDR3 totals 17 residues. CDR3 sequence reads: CASSVDRGSSYNSPLHF. CDR3 nucleotides: TGTGCCAGCAGTGTCGACAGGGGGAGCTCCTATAATTCACCCCTCCACTTT.

The chain combines TRBV4-1 with TRBJ2-3; 10 positions agree with TRBD2. J gave up 3 bases and V 2 bases, and 8 bases lay outside the gene matches. The CDR3 is 17 amino acids. Germline V gene sequence: CDR1 MGHRA, CDR2 YSYEKL. CDR3 coding DNA: TGCGCCAGCAGCCAACGTCTAGCGGGAGTTGGTACAGATACGCAGTATTTT. It is translated as CASSQRLAGVGTDTQYF.

The chain uses TRBV5-4 and TRBJ2-3, with D hard to call. The germline gives CDR1 SGHNT, CDR2 YYREEE (reference sequence). Trimming removed 4 bases from V and 4 bases from J, with 10 bases in between. The CDR3 is made up of 13 amino acids. Here the CDR3 reads CASSRLRADTQYF. CDR3 bases: TGTGCCAGCAGCCGCCTGAGAGCAGATACGCAGTATTTT.